Below, one TCR beta chain is given with its context. Its antigen is currently unknown. The data were obtained in a study of cytomegalovirus exposure and HLA in healthy donors. Findings of the study overall: Many donors carried some public TCRs, although rarity characterized most TCR sequences. The authors confirmed in vitro that a few CMV-associated chains were specific for CMV antigens.

Separate from the approximately 670-subject first cohort was the approximately 110-subject validation cohort, to which the donors belonged. The CDR3 sequence is 15 residues long. V shed 1 base and J 3 bases; nucleotides not matched to a gene: 3. The germline gives CDR1 SEHNR, CDR2 FQNEAQ (reference sequence). Method: immunoSEQ multiplex PCR; TCRdb's copy keeps in-frame clones and lacks some. The sample contains 150,000 to 250,000 clones, 65% to 90% of which appear only once. The TCR originated in a woman aged 25 to 39 in good health and CMV-seropositive. Material for sequencing was PBMCs. The chain employs TRBV7-9 and TRBJ2-1, with 7 bases fitting TRBD2. CDR3 in DNA: TGTGCCAGCAGCTTAGTGGCGGGAGTCTACAATGAGCAGTTCTTC. As protein: CASSLVAGVYNEQFF. Full variable domain (outside the CDR3, taken from reference TRBV7-9 and TRBJ2-1): DTGVSQNPRHKITKRGQNVTFRCDPISEHNRLYWYRQTLGQGPEFLTYFQNEAQLEKSRLLSDRFSAERPKGSFSTLEIQRTEQGDSAMYLCASSLVAGVYNEQFFGPGTRLTVL.